This record looks at one T cell receptor beta chain sequence and its context. Its antigen is undetermined. The data were taken from a study of cytomegalovirus exposure and HLA in healthy donors. CDR1 and CDR2 (germline): SQVTM, ANQGSEA. The CDR3 has 20 amino acids. The V segment lost 0 bases and the J segment 3 bases; nucleotides outside the gene matches: 20. The study's findings and limits: An assumption of roughly uniform sequencing depth across donors underlay the presence/absence analyses. It was approximately 160 TCR beta chains that were listed as cytomegalovirus-associated. Across donors, most TCRs were seen rarely, yet some public ones were widespread. Three chains tied to CMV proved CMV antigen-specific in vitro.

The PCR made use of 60 Vbeta and 13 Jbeta primers. Measured with immunoSEQ multiplex PCR; TCRdb has only the in-frame clones, and not every one. The table shows fewer than 150,000 clones, with about 69% occurring only once. J is TRBJ1-1 and V is TRBV29-1; 9 bases fit TRBD1. Sequencing was performed on PBMCs. This clonotype originated in a man aged 25-45 years in good health and CMV-seronegative. The DNA for the CDR3 is TGCAGCGTTGAAGATGGAGGCCCGGGTACACAGGGGGCTGAGGACACTGAAGCTTTCTTT. As protein: CSVEDGGPGTQGAEDTEAFF.